Listed below are T cell receptor beta chains from one sample, sequenced in a study of shared clonotypes between healthy human individuals. The repertoire was sequenced with immunoSEQ multiplex PCR; TCRdb's copy has only in-frame clones and lacks some. Here the sample spans about 2.4 million clones, roughly 93% being singletons. What was sequenced was naive CD4+ T cells from PBMCs. Receptors were obtained from a man aged 18 to 30 in good health. Some clones in this sample may be carry-over from other donors' samples. CDR3s include the opening cysteine and the closing phenylalanine or tryptophan. Each record gives: clone size, D gene, J gene, V gene, CDR3 protein, CDR3 DNA. A D gene is named only where the DNA matches it firmly. Size is omitted from some rows. Given values are once, few, many or a class for expanded clones.

.	TRBD2	TRBJ2-7	TRBV4-3	CASSQMDGRAPYEQYF	TGCGCCAGCAGCCAAATGGACGGGAGGGCTCCCTACGAGCAGTACTTC
.	TRBD1	TRBJ2-5	TRBV5-1	CASSWDSVQETQYF	TGCGCCAGCAGCTGGGACAGTGTACAAGAGACCCAGTACTTC
once	TRBD2	TRBJ2-2	TRBV7-9	CASSRLAGNFAGELFF	TGTGCCAGCAGCCGTCTAGCGGGAAATTTCGCCGGGGAGCTGTTTTTT
.	.	TRBJ1-2	TRBV4-1	CASSQGGVYTF	TGCGCCAGCAGCCAGGGTGGGGTCTACACCTTC
.	.	TRBJ1-3	TRBV19	CASNTGRPGNTIYF	TGTGCCAGTAATACAGGACGCCCTGGAAACACCATATATTTT
.	.	TRBJ1-1	TRBV14	CASSRQFAEAFF	TGTGCCAGCAGCCGACAGTTCGCTGAAGCTTTCTTT
.	.	TRBJ1-3	TRBV29-1	CSVHGGAFGNTIYF	TGCAGCGTTCACGGGGGGGCGTTCGGAAACACCATATATTTT
.	TRBD1	TRBJ1-1	TRBV25-1	CASTSSSGGQWTEAFF	TGTGCCAGCACCTCATCGTCAGGGGGGCAGTGGACTGAAGCTTTCTTT
.	TRBD1	TRBJ2-7	TRBV5-1	CASSLVWDSSYEQYF	TGCGCCAGCAGCTTGGTTTGGGACAGCTCCTACGAGCAGTACTTC
.	.	TRBJ2-5	TRBV29-1	CSVARGGDQETQYF	TGCAGCGTTGCAAGGGGAGGAGACCAAGAGACCCAGTACTTC
.	.	TRBJ2-5	TRBV5-1	CASSLQGRETQYF	TGCGCCAGCAGCTTACAGGGCCGAGAGACCCAGTACTTC
.	.	TRBJ1-4	TRBV5-1	CASSLRGVTNEKLFF	TGCGCCAGCAGCTTGAGGGGAGTAACTAATGAAAAACTGTTTTTT
.	.	TRBJ2-6	TRBV7-9	CASSLGQGKASGANVLTF	TGTGCCAGCAGCTTAGGTCAGGGTAAAGCCTCTGGGGCCAACGTCCTGACTTTC
.	.	TRBJ2-1	TRBV6-5	CASSTSERRNNEQFF	TGTGCCAGCAGTACTTCAGAAAGAAGGAACAATGAGCAGTTCTTC
.	TRBD2	TRBJ2-3	TRBV2	CASLREREDTQYF	TGTGCCAGCCTACGGGAGCGGGAAGATACGCAGTATTTT
.	.	TRBJ1-5	TRBV30	CAWSVYRDQPQHF	TGTGCCTGGAGTGTATACAGGGATCAGCCCCAGCATTTT
.	TRBD1	TRBJ2-2	TRBV9	CASSVGGTANTGELFF	TGTGCCAGCAGCGTAGGGGGGACAGCGAACACCGGGGAGCTGTTTTTT
.	.	TRBJ1-5	TRBV2	CASSEDRYQPQHF	TGTGCCAGCAGTGAGGACAGATATCAGCCCCAGCATTTT
.	.	TRBJ2-3	TRBV5-1	CASSLSPLTDTQYF	TGCGCCAGCAGCTTAAGTCCCCTCACAGATACGCAGTATTTT
.	.	TRBJ1-6	TRBV28	CASRLSSSYNSPLHF	TGTGCCAGCCGACTATCGAGCTCCTATAATTCACCCCTCCACTTT
.	.	TRBJ2-1	TRBV19	CATSKGGTLGTLYNEQFF	TGTGCCACCTCAAAGGGGGGAACCCTCGGGACATTGTACAATGAGCAGTTCTTC
.	.	TRBJ2-1	TRBV20-1	CSAGRGNEQFF	TGCAGTGCTGGGCGGGGCAATGAGCAGTTCTTC
once	.	TRBJ1-3	TRBV5-1	CASSLGTVSGNTIYF	TGCGCCAGCAGCTTGGGGACGGTCTCTGGAAACACCATATATTTT
.	.	TRBJ2-7	TRBV6-5	CASSSGPGYEQYF	TGTGCCAGCAGTTCGGGGCCGGGCTACGAGCAGTACTTC
once	TRBD2	TRBJ2-7	TRBV5-4	CASSRGLAGGYSYEQYF	TGTGCCAGCAGCCGGGGACTAGCGGGAGGGTATTCCTACGAGCAGTACTTC
.	TRBD1	TRBJ2-7	TRBV28	CASRPGGTGNEQYF	TGTGCCAGCAGACCTGGCGGGACAGGTAACGAGCAGTACTTC
.	.	TRBJ1-2	TRBV6-1	CASSAGQPLYGYTF	TGTGCCAGCAGTGCTGGGCAGCCTTTATATGGCTACACCTTC
once	TRBD1	TRBJ1-2	TRBV19	CAYRDRGPPNYGYTF	TGTGCTTACCGGGACAGGGGGCCCCCAAACTATGGCTACACCTTC
.	TRBD1	TRBJ1-3	TRBV7-9	CASSLPQGAGGNTIYF	TGTGCCAGCAGCTTACCGCAGGGGGCGGGAGGAAACACCATATATTTT
.	.	TRBJ1-1	TRBV6-5	CASSLLGEGKSEAFF	TGTGCCAGCAGTCTGCTGGGGGAGGGGAAATCTGAAGCTTTCTTT
.	TRBD1	TRBJ1-1	TRBV7-2	CASSTIRQGTIEAFF	TGTGCCAGCAGCACAATCCGACAGGGGACGATTGAAGCTTTCTTT
.	.	TRBJ2-5	TRBV5-1	CASCRPGVETQYF	TGCGCCAGTTGTAGACCGGGAGTGGAGACCCAGTACTTC
.	TRBD1	TRBJ1-3	TRBV18	CASSPAGTGGNTIYF	TGTGCCAGCTCACCTGCCGGGACAGGAGGAAACACCATATATTTT
.	.	TRBJ2-7	TRBV5-1	CASSEDRGEQYF	TGCGCCAGCAGCGAAGACCGGGGGGAGCAGTACTTC
.	.	TRBJ2-6	TRBV10-2	CASSEPGVSGANVLTF	TGCGCCAGCAGCGAACCGGGGGTCTCTGGGGCCAACGTCCTGACTTTC
.	TRBD1	TRBJ1-2	TRBV23-1	CASSQSRGLDGGYTF	TGCGCCAGCAGTCAATCCAGGGGGCTTGATGGTGGCTACACCTTC
few	.	TRBJ1-1	TRBV28	CASTGWTAEAFF	TGTGCCAGCACCGGGTGGACGGCTGAAGCTTTCTTT
.	.	TRBJ2-3	TRBV7-9	CASSSSEAQYF	TGTGCCAGCAGCTCAAGCGAAGCGCAGTATTTT
.	TRBD1	TRBJ2-2	TRBV7-9	CASSLQGADTGELFF	TGTGCCAGCAGCCTACAGGGGGCGGACACCGGGGAGCTGTTTTTT
.	TRBD1	TRBJ1-1	TRBV5-1	CASSLMRQGATEAFF	TGCGCCAGCAGCTTAATGCGTCAGGGGGCGACTGAAGCTTTCTTT
.	TRBD2	TRBJ2-1	TRBV5-4	CASSLTPLAGRGDEQFF	TGTGCCAGCAGCTTAACACCTCTAGCGGGAAGAGGGGATGAGCAGTTCTTC
.	.	TRBJ1-2	TRBV27	CASRSGTGGYTF	TGTGCCAGCAGATCCGGGACGGGAGGCTACACCTTC
once	.	TRBJ1-2	TRBV7-2	CASSLARGRGGGYGYTF	TGTGCCAGCAGCTTAGCAAGGGGTAGGGGAGGGGGCTATGGCTACACCTTC
.	.	TRBJ2-6	TRBV11-2	CASRRLQASGANVLTF	TGTGCCAGCAGACGCCTTCAAGCCTCTGGGGCCAACGTCCTGACTTTC
few	.	TRBJ1-4	TRBV5-1	CASSLGGAEKLFF	TGCGCCAGCAGCTTGGGAGGGGCTGAAAAACTGTTTTTT
.	TRBD1	TRBJ1-4	TRBV7-9	CASSPQAGQGRREKLFF	TGTGCCAGCAGCCCACAAGCTGGACAGGGTAGGAGGGAAAAACTGTTTTTT
.	TRBD1	TRBJ2-3	TRBV14	CASSQDLQGQGHDTQYF	TGTGCCAGCAGCCAAGACCTACAGGGACAGGGGCACGATACGCAGTATTTT
.	TRBD1	TRBJ2-5	TRBV28	CASSLATGGRETQYF	TGTGCCAGCAGTTTAGCTACAGGGGGCCGAGAGACCCAGTACTTC
.	.	TRBJ2-5	TRBV7-3	CASSLEDQETQYF	TGTGCCAGCAGCTTAGAAGACCAAGAGACCCAGTACTTC
.	TRBD2	TRBJ2-1	TRBV2	CASSKSGTRGWSYNEQFF	TGTGCCAGCAGTAAATCTGGGACTAGGGGTTGGTCCTACAATGAGCAGTTCTTC
.	.	TRBJ2-7	TRBV30	CAWDHTGYEQYF	TGTGCCTGGGACCACACGGGCTACGAGCAGTACTTC
.	.	TRBJ2-5	TRBV6-5	CASSYGWAVGETQYF	TGTGCCAGCAGTTACGGATGGGCGGTTGGAGAGACCCAGTACTTC
.	.	TRBJ2-2	TRBV9	CASSAAGTSPPGELFF	TGTGCCAGCAGCGCTGCCGGGACCTCGCCCCCCGGGGAGCTGTTTTTT
.	.	TRBJ2-3	TRBV27	CASKAYSTDTQYF	TGTGCCAGCAAAGCCTACAGCACAGATACGCAGTATTTT
.	TRBD1	TRBJ2-7	TRBV18	CASSPGQETYEQYF	TGTGCCAGCTCACCGGGACAGGAGACCTACGAGCAGTACTTC